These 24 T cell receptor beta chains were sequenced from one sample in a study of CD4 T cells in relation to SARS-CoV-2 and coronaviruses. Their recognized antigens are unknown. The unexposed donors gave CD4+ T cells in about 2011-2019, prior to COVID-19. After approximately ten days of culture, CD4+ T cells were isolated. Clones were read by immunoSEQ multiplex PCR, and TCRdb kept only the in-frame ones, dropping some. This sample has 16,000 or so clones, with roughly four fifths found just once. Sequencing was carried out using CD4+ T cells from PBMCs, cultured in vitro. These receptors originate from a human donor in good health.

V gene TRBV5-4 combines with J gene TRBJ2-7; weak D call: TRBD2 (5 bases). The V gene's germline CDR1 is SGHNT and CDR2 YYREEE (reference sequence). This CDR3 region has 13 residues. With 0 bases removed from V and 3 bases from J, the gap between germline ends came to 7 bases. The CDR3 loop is CASSLERHYEQYF. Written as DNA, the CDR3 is TGTGCCAGCAGCTTGGAGCGGCACTACGAGCAGTACTTC.

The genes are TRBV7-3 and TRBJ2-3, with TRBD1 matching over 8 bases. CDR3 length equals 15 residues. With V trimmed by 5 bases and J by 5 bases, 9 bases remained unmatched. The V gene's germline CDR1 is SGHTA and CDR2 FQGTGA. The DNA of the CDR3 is TGTGCCAGCAGCGCGAGCAGGGGGCTGAGAGATACGCAGTATTTT. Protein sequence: CASSASRGLRDTQYF. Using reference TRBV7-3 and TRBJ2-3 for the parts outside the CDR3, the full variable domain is GAGVSQTPSNKVTEKGKYVELRCDPISGHTALYWYRQSLGQGPEFLIYFQGTGAADDSGLPNDRFFAVRPEGSVSTLKIQRTERGDSAVYLCASSASRGLRDTQYFGPGTRLTVL.

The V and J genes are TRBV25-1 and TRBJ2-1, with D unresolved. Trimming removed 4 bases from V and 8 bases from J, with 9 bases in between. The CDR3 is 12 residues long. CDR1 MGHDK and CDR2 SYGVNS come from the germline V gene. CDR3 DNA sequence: TGTGCCAGCAGTGTCGGTTTCTATGAGCAGTTCTTC. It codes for CASSVGFYEQFF.

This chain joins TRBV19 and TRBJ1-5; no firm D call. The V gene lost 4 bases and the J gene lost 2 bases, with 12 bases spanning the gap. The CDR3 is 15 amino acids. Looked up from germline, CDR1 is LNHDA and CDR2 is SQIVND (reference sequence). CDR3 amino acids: CASSRRGTGNQPQHF. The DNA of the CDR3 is TGTGCCAGTAGTAGACGGGGTACAGGCAATCAGCCCCAGCATTTT.

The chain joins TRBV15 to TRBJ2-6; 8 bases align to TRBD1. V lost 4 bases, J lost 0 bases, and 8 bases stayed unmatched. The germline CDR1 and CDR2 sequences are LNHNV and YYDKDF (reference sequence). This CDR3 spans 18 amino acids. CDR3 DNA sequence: TGTGCCACCAGCACCCCGACAGGGGCGTTCTCTGGGGCCAACGTCCTGACTTTC. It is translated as CATSTPTGAFSGANVLTF.

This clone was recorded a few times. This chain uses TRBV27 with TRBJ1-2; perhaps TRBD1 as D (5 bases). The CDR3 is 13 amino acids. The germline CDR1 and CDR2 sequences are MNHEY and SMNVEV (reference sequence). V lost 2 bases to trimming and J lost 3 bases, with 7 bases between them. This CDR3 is CASSLTGYYGYTF. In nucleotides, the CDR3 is TGTGCCAGCAGTTTAACAGGTTACTATGGCTACACCTTC.

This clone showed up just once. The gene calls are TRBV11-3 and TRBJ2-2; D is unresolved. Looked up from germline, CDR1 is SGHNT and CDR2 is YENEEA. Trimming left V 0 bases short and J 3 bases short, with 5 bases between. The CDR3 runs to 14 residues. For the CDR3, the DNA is TGTGCCAGCAGCTTAGAGCCAGACACCGGGGAGCTGTTTTTT. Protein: CASSLEPDTGELFF.

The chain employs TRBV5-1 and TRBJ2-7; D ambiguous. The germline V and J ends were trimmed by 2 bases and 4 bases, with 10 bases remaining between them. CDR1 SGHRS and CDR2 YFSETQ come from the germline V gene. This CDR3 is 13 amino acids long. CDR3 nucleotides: TGCGCCAGCAGCTTCCCAGGCGAATACGAGCAGTACTTC. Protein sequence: CASSFPGEYEQYF.

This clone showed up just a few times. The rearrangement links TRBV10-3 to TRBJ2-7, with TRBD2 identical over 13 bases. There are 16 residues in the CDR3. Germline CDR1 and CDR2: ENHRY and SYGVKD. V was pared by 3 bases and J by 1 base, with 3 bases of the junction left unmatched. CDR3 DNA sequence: TGTGCCATCAGTGACCAACTAGCGGGAGGGTCCTACGAGCAGTACTTC. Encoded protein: CAISDQLAGGSYEQYF.

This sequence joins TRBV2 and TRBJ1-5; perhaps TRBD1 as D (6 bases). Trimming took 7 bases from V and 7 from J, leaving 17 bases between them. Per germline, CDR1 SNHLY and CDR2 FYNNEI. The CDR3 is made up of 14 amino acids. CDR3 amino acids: CASKMNRDGQPQHF. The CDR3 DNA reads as TGTGCCAGCAAAATGAACAGGGACGGCCAGCCCCAGCATTTT. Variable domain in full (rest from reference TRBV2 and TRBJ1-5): EPEVTQTPSHQVTQMGQEVILRCVPISNHLYFYWYRQILGQKVEFLVSFYNNEISEKSEIFDDQFSVERPDGSNFTLKIRSTKLEDSAMYFCASKMNRDGQPQHFGDGTRLSIL.

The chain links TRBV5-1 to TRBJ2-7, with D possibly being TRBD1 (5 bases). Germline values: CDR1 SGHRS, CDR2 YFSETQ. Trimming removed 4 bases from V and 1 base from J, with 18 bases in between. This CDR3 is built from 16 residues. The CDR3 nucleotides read TGCGCCAGCAGCCAATTAAGACAGCCTACATCCTACGAGCAGTACTTC. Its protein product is CASSQLRQPTSYEQYF.

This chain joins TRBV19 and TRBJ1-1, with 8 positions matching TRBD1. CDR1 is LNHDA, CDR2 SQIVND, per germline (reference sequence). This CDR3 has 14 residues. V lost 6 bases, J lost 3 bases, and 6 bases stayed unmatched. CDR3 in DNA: TGTGCCAGTAGGGACAGGGTTATGGACACTGAAGCTTTCTTT. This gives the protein CASRDRVMDTEAFF.

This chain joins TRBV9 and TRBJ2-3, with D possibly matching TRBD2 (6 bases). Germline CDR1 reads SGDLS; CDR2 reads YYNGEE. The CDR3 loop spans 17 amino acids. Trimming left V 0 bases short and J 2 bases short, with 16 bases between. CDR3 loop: CASSVGAGLINTDTQYF. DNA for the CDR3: TGTGCCAGCAGCGTAGGGGCGGGATTAATTAACACAGATACGCAGTATTTT. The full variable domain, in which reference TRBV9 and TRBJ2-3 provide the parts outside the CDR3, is DSGVTQTPKHLITATGQRVTLRCSPRSGDLSVYWYQQSLDQGLQFLIQYYNGEERAKGNILERFSAQQFPDLHSELNLSSLELGDSALYFCASSVGAGLINTDTQYFGPGTRLTVL.

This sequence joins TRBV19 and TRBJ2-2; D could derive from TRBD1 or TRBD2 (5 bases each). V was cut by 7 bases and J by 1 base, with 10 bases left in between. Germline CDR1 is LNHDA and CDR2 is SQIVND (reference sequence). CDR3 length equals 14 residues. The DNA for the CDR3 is TGTGCCAGTAAAGGGACCGTGAACACCGGGGAGCTGTTTTTT. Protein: CASKGTVNTGELFF.

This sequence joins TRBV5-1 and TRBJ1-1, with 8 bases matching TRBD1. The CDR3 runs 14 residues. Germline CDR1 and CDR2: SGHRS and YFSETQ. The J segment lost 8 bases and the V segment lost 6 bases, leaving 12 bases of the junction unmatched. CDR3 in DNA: TGCGCCAGCATTCTAAGGCCTACAGGGGGAGAAGCTTTCTTT. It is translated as CASILRPTGGEAFF.

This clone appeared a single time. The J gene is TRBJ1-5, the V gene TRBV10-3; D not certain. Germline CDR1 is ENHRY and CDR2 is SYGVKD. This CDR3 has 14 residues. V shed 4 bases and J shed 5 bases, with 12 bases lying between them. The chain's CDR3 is CAISATHLDQPQHF. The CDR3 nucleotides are TGTGCCATCAGTGCCACCCACTTGGATCAGCCCCAGCATTTT.

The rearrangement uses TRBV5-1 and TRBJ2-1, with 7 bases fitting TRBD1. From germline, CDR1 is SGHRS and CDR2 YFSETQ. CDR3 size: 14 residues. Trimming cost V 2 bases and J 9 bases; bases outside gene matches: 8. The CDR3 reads CASSLLQGQGEQFF. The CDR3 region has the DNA TGCGCCAGCAGCTTATTACAGGGGCAGGGTGAGCAGTTCTTC.

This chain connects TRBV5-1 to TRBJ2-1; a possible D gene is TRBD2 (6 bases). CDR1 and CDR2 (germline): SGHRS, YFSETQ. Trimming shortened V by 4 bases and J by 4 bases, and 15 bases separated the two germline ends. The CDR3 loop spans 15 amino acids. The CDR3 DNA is TGCGCCAGCAGCCGGGAAGGAGGGGAATACAATGAGCAGTTCTTC. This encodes CASSREGGEYNEQFF.

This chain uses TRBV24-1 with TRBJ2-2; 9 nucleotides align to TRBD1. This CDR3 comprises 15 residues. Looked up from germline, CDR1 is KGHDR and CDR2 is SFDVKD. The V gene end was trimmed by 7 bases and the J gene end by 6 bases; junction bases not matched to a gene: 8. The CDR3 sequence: CATRSRDRESGELFF. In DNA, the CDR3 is TGTGCCACCAGAAGCCGGGACAGGGAGTCCGGGGAGCTGTTTTTT.

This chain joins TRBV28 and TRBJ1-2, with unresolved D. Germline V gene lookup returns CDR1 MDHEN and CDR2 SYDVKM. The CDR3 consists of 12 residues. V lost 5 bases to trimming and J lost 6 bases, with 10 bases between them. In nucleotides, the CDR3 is TGTGCCAGCAGTACAAATCTAAATGGCTACACCTTC. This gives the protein CASSTNLNGYTF.

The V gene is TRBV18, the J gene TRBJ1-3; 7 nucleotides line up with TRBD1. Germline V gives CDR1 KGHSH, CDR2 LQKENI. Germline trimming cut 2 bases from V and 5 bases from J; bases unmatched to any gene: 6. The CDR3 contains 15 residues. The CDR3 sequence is CASSPDPTGRNTIYF. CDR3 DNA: TGTGCCAGCTCACCAGATCCGACAGGGCGAAACACCATATATTTT.

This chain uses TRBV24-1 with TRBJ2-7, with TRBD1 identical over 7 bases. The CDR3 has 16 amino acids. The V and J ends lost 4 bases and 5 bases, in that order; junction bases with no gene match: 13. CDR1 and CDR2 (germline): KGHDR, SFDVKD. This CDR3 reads CATSDRTGASLDEQYF. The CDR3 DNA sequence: TGTGCCACCAGTGACCGAACAGGGGCAAGTTTGGACGAGCAGTACTTC.

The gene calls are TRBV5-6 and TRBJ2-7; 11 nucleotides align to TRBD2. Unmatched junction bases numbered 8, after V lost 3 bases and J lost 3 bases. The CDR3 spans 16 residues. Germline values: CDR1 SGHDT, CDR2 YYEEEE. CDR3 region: CASSSGTGTSGYEQYF. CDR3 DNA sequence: TGTGCCAGCAGCTCGGGGACCGGGACTAGCGGCTACGAGCAGTACTTC. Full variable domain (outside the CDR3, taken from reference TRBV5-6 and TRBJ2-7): DAGVTQSPTHLIKTRGQQVTLRCSPKSGHDTVSWYQQALGQGPQFIFQYYEEEERQRGNFPDRFSGHQFPNYSSELNVNALLLGDSALYLCASSSGTGTSGYEQYFGPGTRLTVT.

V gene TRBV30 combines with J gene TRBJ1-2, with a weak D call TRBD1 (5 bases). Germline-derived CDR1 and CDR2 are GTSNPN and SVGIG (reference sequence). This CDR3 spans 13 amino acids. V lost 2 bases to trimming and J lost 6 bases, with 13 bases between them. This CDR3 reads CAWSRGWGDGYTF. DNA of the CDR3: TGTGCCTGGAGTCGGGGCTGGGGGGATGGCTACACCTTC.